Below, 15 T cell receptor beta chains from the same sample are listed, as sequenced in a study of T cell repertoires in cytomegalovirus infection. TCRdb independently ran MiXCR on the reads; one entry per CDR3 protein. The sample shows more than 150,000 distinct CDR3 sequences, roughly 27% of them seen only once. Sequencing was performed on PBMCs. The origin of the receptors is a human donor in good health (CMV status not recorded). Some clones in this sample may be carry-over from other donors' samples.

As to this clonotype: One end of the junction is discordant with germline, which a read error may explain. The chain recombines TRBV2 with TRBJ1-5, with D unresolved. The CDR3 has 14 residues. Germline CDR1 is SNHLY and CDR2 is FYNNEI. This CDR3 reads CASREGIPGQPQHF. The CDR3 DNA is TGTGCCAGCAGAGAAGGGATCCCGGGCCAGCCCCAGCATTTT.

The chain links TRBV23-1 to TRBJ2-7, with 11 bases matching TRBD1. TRBV23-1 is filed as an ORF, its function uncertain. The J segment lost 2 bases and the V segment lost 2 bases, leaving 2 bases of the junction unmatched. The CDR3 totals 15 residues. The CDR3 region is CASSQGTGGTYEQYF. The CDR3 DNA is TGCGCCAGCAGTCAAGGGACAGGGGGAACCTACGAGCAGTACTTC.

This clonotype was detected only a few times. The rearrangement uses TRBV11-2 and TRBJ1-1, with 9 positions matching TRBD1. Germline V CDR1 and CDR2: SGHAT, FQNNGV. With V trimmed by 4 bases and J by 7 bases, 7 bases remained unmatched. The CDR3 extends over 14 amino acids. Here the CDR3 reads CASSSRTGVGEAFF. The CDR3, as DNA: TGTGCCAGCAGCTCGCGGACAGGGGTAGGTGAAGCTTTCTTT.

This clonotype has a handful of counts. As DNA, the CDR3 is TGTGCCAGCAGCTTCGGGACGAAGAACACTGAAGCTTTCTTT. Encoded protein: CASSFGTKNTEAFF. The V gene is TRBV7-3, the J gene TRBJ1-1, with a weak D call TRBD1 (5 bases). V lost 3 bases and J 1 base, leaving 9 bases between the germline ends. The CDR3 is 14 residues long. Per the germline V gene, CDR1 is SGHTA and CDR2 is FQGTGA.

This clonotype occurred a few times. The CDR3 spells CASSGRGDTEAFF. The DNA of the CDR3 is TGCGCCAGCAGCGGGAGGGGCGACACTGAAGCTTTCTTT. This chain connects TRBV5-1 to TRBJ1-1; tentative D call: TRBD1 (5 bases). The germline CDR1 and CDR2 sequences are SGHRS and YFSETQ. CDR3 length: 13 amino acids. The V gene lost 4 bases and the J gene lost 3 bases, with 10 bases spanning the gap. Using reference TRBV5-1 and TRBJ1-1 for the parts outside the CDR3, the full variable domain is KAGVTQTPRYLIKTRGQQVTLSCSPISGHRSVSWYQQTPGQGLQFLFEYFSETQRNKGNFPGRFSGRQFSNSRSEMNVSTLELGDSALYLCASSGRGDTEAFFGQGTRLTVV.

V usage is TRBV12-3 or TRBV12-4 and J usage is TRBJ1-1; 9 bases line up with TRBD1. Trimming at V came to 5 bases and at J to 4 bases, leaving 8 bases not matched to a gene. There are 15 residues in the CDR3. The CDR3 region has the DNA TGTGCCAGCAGTCCAGAAACAGGGGGCACCACTGAAGCTTTCTTT. Translation: CASSPETGGTTEAFF.

The chain is built from TRBV11-2 and TRBJ1-1; D is perhaps TRBD1 (6 bases). The germline gives CDR1 SGHAT, CDR2 FQNNGV. The V end lost 5 bases, the J end lost 4 bases, and 17 bases lay between the germline ends. This CDR3 has 15 amino acids. The CDR3 sequence is CASSTTRGYATEAFF. CDR3 bases: TGTGCCAGCAGCACAACCAGGGGATACGCCACTGAAGCTTTCTTT.

This clonotype was observed a handful of times. The rearrangement links TRBV5-6 to TRBJ2-2, with a tentative D call TRBD1 (6 bases). Trimming took 1 base from V and 7 from J, leaving 14 bases between them. The germline V gene encodes CDR1 SGHDT and CDR2 YYEEEE. This CDR3 is 15 amino acids long. CDR3 sequence (DNA): TGTGCCAGCAGCTTGTTCATAGGACAGCTCGGGGAGCTGTTTTTT. It yields the protein CASSLFIGQLGELFF. The entire variable domain, with the rest obtained from reference TRBV5-6 and TRBJ2-2, is as follows: DAGVTQSPTHLIKTRGQQVTLRCSPKSGHDTVSWYQQALGQGPQFIFQYYEEEERQRGNFPDRFSGHQFPNYSSELNVNALLLGDSALYLCASSLFIGQLGELFFGEGSRLTVL.

This clonotype was recorded many times. The CDR3 DNA reads as TGTGCCAGCAGTTTGTCCAGTACTGGGGCCAACGTCCTGACTTTC. Translating it yields CASSLSSTGANVLTF. The chain uses TRBV12-3 or TRBV12-4 and TRBJ2-6, with D hard to call. V was shortened by 3 bases and J by 2 bases, with 8 bases between the two germline ends. The CDR3 contains 15 residues.

The rearrangement links TRBV2 to TRBJ1-1; 7 bases agree with TRBD1. The CDR3 is 13 amino acids. V gave up 8 bases and J gave up 3 bases; unmatched junction bases: 6. The germline V gene has CDR1 SNHLY and CDR2 FYNNEI. CDR3 protein: CASEDRADTEAFF. The DNA for the CDR3 is TGTGCCAGCGAAGACAGGGCCGACACTGAAGCTTTCTTT.

This clonotype has a handful of counts. This chain uses TRBV4-3 with TRBJ2-5; perhaps TRBD2 as D (5 bases). Germline loops: CDR1 LGHNA, CDR2 YSLEER. Trimming pared 5 bases from V and 4 bases from J, leaving 11 bases between. CDR3 length equals 13 residues. The CDR3, as DNA: TGCGCCAGCAGCACCCAAGAGGGAGAGACCCAGTACTTC. Its protein is CASSTQEGETQYF.

This clonotype was seen a few times. J is TRBJ2-4 and V is TRBV19; D gene uncertain. Germline V gene lookup returns CDR1 LNHDA and CDR2 SQIVND (reference sequence). The V gene lost 7 bases and the J gene lost 4 bases, with 11 bases spanning the gap. CDR3 size: 13 residues. This CDR3 reads CASMEDGKNIQYF. Here the CDR3 DNA reads TGTGCCAGTATGGAAGACGGGAAAAACATTCAGTACTTC. Full variable domain (rest looked up from reference TRBV19 and TRBJ2-4): DGGITQSPKYLFRKEGQNVTLSCEQNLNHDAMYWYRQDPGQGLRLIYYSQIVNDFQKGDIAEGYSVSREKKESFPLTVTSAQKNPTAFYLCASMEDGKNIQYFGAGTRLSVL.

There are a few counts of this clonotype. This chain uses TRBV27 with TRBJ2-5; tentative D call: TRBD2 (6 bases). V was pared by 8 bases and J by 0 bases, with 13 bases between. CDR1 and CDR2 from the germline V gene are MNHEY and SMNVEV (reference sequence). This CDR3 comprises 14 residues. The CDR3 bases are TGTGCCAGCTCCATCGGGGGTAACCAAGAGACCCAGTACTTC. Translating gives CASSIGGNQETQYF.

CDR3 sequence (DNA): TGTGCCAGCAGCCCCTCTAAGGACGTTGGCTACACCTTC. As protein: CASSPSKDVGYTF. The J gene is TRBJ1-2, the V gene TRBV7-3; D is ambiguous. Trimming pared 5 bases from V and 7 bases from J, leaving 14 bases between. Germline CDR1 and CDR2: SGHTA and FQGTGA. The CDR3 has 13 amino acids.

The sample holds many counts of this clonotype. V gene TRBV7-2 combines with J gene TRBJ1-5, with D tentatively TRBD1 (6 bases). This CDR3 spans 16 amino acids. Trimming pared 3 bases from V and 5 bases from J, leaving 17 bases between. Germline CDR1 and CDR2: SGHTA and FQGNSA. As DNA, the CDR3 is TGTGCCAGCAGCTTGGGTCTCCGCAGGGGCCATCAGCCCCAGCATTTT. Its translation is CASSLGLRRGHQPQHF.